This T cell receptor (beta chain) was sequenced during a study of Graves' ophthalmopathy and Graves' hyperthyroidism listed by TCRdb under 2018. Regarding the complete study: Peripheral blood was collected at initial diagnosis, before any treatment. The 85 to 100 discovery patients were divided at random into training and test sets in a 7:3 ratio. To tell Graves' ophthalmopathy apart from Graves' hyperthyroidism, and to predict which patients would progress to ophthalmopathy, the study relied on TCR beta repertoire signatures. After sampling, hyperthyroidism patients received methimazole starting at 30 mg daily, and ophthalmopathy patients received high-dose intravenous methylprednisolone. To explore V-J signatures that separate ophthalmopathy from hyperthyroidism, a discovery set of about a hundred patients was enrolled, consisting of about 43 with ophthalmopathy and approximately 60 with stable hyperthyroidism. The independent validation cohort included 18 to 20 hyperthyroidism patients plus 17 patients who later progressed from hyperthyroidism to ophthalmopathy. In five or six hyperthyroidism patients, the T-cell repertoires found in thyroid tissue were compared with those found in blood. In total, approximately 130 blood samples were TCR-sequenced: fewer than 50 ophthalmopathy, approximately 80 hyperthyroidism and approximately 17 hyperthyroidism-to-ophthalmopathy patients. Points the paper makes about the study in general: In validation, the model predicted ophthalmopathy progression with over 60% sensitivity and around 72% specificity; fewer than 15 predicted patients were CT-confirmed with GO in a median of around 6 months. Ophthalmopathy was separated from stable hyperthyroidism by the 13-signature model with just under 90% sensitivity and 81% to 84% specificity in cross-validation and with 80%/75% in the test set. No statistical method was used to set the sample size in advance, and the investigators knew which group each participant was assigned to. Among expanded thyroid clonotypes with frequency above 0.001, most also showed up in blood, which suggests that blood repertoires may reflect the thyroid immune response.

The CDR3 goes from the cysteine to the phenylalanine over 13 residues. Only CDR3 DNA is held: 39 bases, read in frame from base 1. At the junction V is shortened by 3 bases and J by 5 bases; bases outside the gene matches: 2. CDR1 and CDR2 were assigned from the germline V gene (reference sequence) as DFQATT and SNEGSKA. TCR beta CDR3 regions were amplified from RNA transcripts for repertoire sequencing. The first round was an RT-PCR using HTBI primers with the Qiagen OneStep RT-PCR kit, and this first round was followed by a second-round multiplex PCR, then size selection and purification. Libraries were sequenced paired-end with 100 bp reads on an Illumina HiSeq2000. The paper's data handling went like this. Reads were processed with SOAPnuke, discarding reads with adapters, uncalled bases, mean Phred below 15, or no exact constant-primer or identifier match. High-quality paired reads were merged with COPE v1.2.5. Unique nucleotide sequences were defined as clonotypes and aligned to IMGT TRB V, D and J references using MiTCR v1.1. Analysis was restricted to V-J combinations with a frequency above 0.0001, which covered roughly 99% of repertoires. For each V-J combination, a TCR clonal expansion and chaos score was defined as F50 clonal expansion divided by the chaos observed in the TCRdist matrix. Welch's t-statistics and random forest were used to reduce features to approximately 13 V-J combinations, which were fed into a naive Bayes classifier. Thyroid-blood repertoire similarity was quantified with the Morisita-Horn index. The public reads were run again by TCRdb, first through fastp at Q25 and then through MiXCR, and only productive beta chains were kept. Identical CDR3 protein sequences are pooled into one entry, listed with their most common genes and DNA. These V and J calls rely on TCRdb rather than the paper's analysis. Counted in this sample were some 520,000 distinct CDR3 sequences; roughly an eighth of them appeared once. Together, the top ten hold over 7.5% of the sample.

The ophthalmopathy patients had moderately to severely active disease, with a Clinical Activity Score of 3 or higher, a NOSPECS grade of 4 or higher, and a disease duration of less than 3 months. Patients with other autoimmune diseases, uncontrolled infections, pregnancy or lactation were excluded from the study. Clinical symptoms, serum thyroxine, TRAb, thyroid ultrasound and orbital computed tomography formed the basis of the diagnosis. Using Ficoll-Paque density gradient centrifugation, PBMCs were isolated from about 9.2 ml of fresh peripheral blood. Total RNA was extracted with Trizol reagent and quality-checked on an Agilent 2100 Bioanalyzer. A word on this clonotype: Its target antigen remains unknown. Per-base qualities were not stored, and no clone one base away is much larger.

Sequenced: blood. The clonotype was recovered from a woman under 40 with Graves' ophthalmopathy. Donor details come from another sample of the same person, matched by shared clones. The chain couples TRBV20-1 to TRBJ2-5, with TRBD2 matching 11 junction bases. The DNA sequence follows: TGCAGTGCTAGGACTAGCGGGAAGGAGACCCAGTACTTC. Its translation reads: CSARTSGKETQYF.